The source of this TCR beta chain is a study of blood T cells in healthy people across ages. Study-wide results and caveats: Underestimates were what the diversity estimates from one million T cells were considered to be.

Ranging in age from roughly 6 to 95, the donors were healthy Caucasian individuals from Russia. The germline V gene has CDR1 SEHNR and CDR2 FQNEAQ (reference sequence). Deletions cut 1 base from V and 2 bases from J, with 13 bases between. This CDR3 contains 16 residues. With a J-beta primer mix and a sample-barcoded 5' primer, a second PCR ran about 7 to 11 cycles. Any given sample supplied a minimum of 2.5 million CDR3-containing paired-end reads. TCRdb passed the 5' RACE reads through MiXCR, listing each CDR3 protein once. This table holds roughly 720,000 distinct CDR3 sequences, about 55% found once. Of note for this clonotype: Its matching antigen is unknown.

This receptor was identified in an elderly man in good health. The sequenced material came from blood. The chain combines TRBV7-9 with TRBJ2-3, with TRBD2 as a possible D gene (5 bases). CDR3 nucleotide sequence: TGTGCCAGCAGCTTAGGAGGGCAGCAAATCACAGATACGCAGTATTTT. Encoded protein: CASSLGGQQITDTQYF.